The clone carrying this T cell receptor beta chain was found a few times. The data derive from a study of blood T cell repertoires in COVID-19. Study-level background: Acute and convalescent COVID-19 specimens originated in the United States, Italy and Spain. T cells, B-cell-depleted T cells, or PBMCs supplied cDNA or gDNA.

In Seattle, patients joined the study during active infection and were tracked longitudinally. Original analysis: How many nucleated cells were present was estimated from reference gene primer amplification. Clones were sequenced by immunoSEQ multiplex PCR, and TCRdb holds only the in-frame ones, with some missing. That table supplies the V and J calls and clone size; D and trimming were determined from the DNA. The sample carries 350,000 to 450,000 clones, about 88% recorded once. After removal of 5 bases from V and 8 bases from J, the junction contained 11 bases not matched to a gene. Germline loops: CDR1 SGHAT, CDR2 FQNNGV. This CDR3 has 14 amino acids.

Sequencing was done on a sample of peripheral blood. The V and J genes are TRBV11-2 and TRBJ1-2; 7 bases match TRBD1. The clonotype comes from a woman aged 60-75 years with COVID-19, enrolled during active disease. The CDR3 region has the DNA TGTGCCAGCAGCCCGACTAGGAGGGGGCAAGGCTACACCTTC. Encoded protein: CASSPTRRGQGYTF. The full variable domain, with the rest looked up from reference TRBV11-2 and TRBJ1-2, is EAGVAQSPRYKIIEKRQSVAFWCNPISGHATLYWYQQILGQGPKLLIQFQNNGVVDDSQLPKDRFSAERLKGVDSTLKIQPAKLEDSAVYLCASSPTRRGQGYTFGSGTRLTVV.